The clone carrying this T cell receptor beta chain was seen a few times. Its antigen is still unknown. Trimming cost V 4 bases and J 7 bases, with 18 bases left between them. Looked up from germline, CDR1 is SGDLS and CDR2 is YYNGEE. This CDR3 spans 15 amino acids. The sample is drawn from a study of T-cell reconstitution after alpha-beta-depleted transplantation in children. Points from the study as a whole: In patients about two months after transplant, alpha-beta T cells reportedly arose from several hundred expanded graft clones. Newly produced T cells mostly provided counts and TCRbeta diversity after one year, as hyperexpanded clones declined. There were some patients whose high TCRbeta diversity at day 60 came from surviving recipient T cells and thymic progenitors.

During its preparation, the TCRbeta library received unique molecular identifiers. Each CDR3 protein gets one entry after TCRdb re-called the PCR reads with MiXCR. The sample records about 78,000 distinct CDR3 sequences, less than 15% being singletons. This chain links TRBV9 with TRBJ2-1; a possible D gene is TRBD2 (6 bases). The origin of this receptor is a male patient between 2 and 15 years old who had a stem cell transplant for acute lymphoblastic leukemia, so the T cells may come from the graft donor. The specimen was PBMCs, mostly from graft donor cells, collected 180 days after TCRalphabeta/CD19-depleted stem cell transplant. Here the CDR3 DNA reads TGTGCCAGCAGCCCCCGAGGAGGGCTCGGGAATGAGCAGTTCTTC. This encodes CASSPRGGLGNEQFF.